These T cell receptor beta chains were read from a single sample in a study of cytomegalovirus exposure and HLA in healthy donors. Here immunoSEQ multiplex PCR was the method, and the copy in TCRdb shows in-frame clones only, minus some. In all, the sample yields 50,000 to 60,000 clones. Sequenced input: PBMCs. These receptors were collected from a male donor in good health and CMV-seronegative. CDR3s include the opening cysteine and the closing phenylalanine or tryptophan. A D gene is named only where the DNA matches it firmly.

DNA: TGTGCCAGCAGAGTCTCGGCAGGGGGCACTGAAGCTTTCTTT
CDR3: CASRVSAGGTEAFF
V: TRBV2
D: TRBD1
J: TRBJ1-1

DNA: TGTGCCAGCAGTTTATTGGAGAATTCACCCCTACACTTT
CDR3: CASSLLENSPLHF
V: TRBV28
D: -
J: TRBJ1-6

DNA: TGTGCCAGCAGCTTAGGGAGTGATGGTGAAGCTTTCTTT
CDR3: CASSLGSDGEAFF
V: TRBV7-3
D: -
J: TRBJ1-1

DNA: TGTGCCTGGAGGGGGGGGATAGTTGGCGGCGAGCAGTTCTTC
CDR3: CAWRGGIVGGEQFF
V: TRBV30
D: TRBD2
J: TRBJ2-1

DNA: TGTGCCAGCAGCTTGGGGAGGGCAGATAAGCAGTATTTT
CDR3: CASSLGRADKQYF
V: TRBV5-6
D: -
J: TRBJ2-3

DNA: TGTGCCAGCAGTCCTCCTCGTGTGAGGAGTTCCTACGAGCAGTACTTC
CDR3: CASSPPRVRSSYEQYF
V: TRBV28
D: -
J: TRBJ2-7

DNA: TGCGCCAGCAGCTTGGCCCCGGGGGGGGTCGCGGAGACCCAGTACTTC
CDR3: CASSLAPGGVAETQYF
V: TRBV5-1
D: TRBD2
J: TRBJ2-5

DNA: TGCGCCAGCGGACCGGGCCCGGGGGACACTGAAGCTTTCTTT
CDR3: CASGPGPGDTEAFF
V: TRBV5-1
D: -
J: TRBJ1-1

DNA: TGTGCCAGCGGAAGGACTCCCGAGGGAGATACGCAGTATTTT
CDR3: CASGRTPEGDTQYF
V: TRBV6-1
D: -
J: TRBJ2-3

DNA: TGTGCCAGTCGGCAGGGCTCTAATTCACCCCTCCACTTT
CDR3: CASRQGSNSPLHF
V: TRBV19
D: -
J: TRBJ1-6

DNA: TGTGCCAGCAGCAAGGACGGACAGGGGGAGATCGAGCAGTACTTC
CDR3: CASSKDGQGEIEQYF
V: TRBV21-1
D: -
J: TRBJ2-7

DNA: TGTGCCAGTAGTATGTCCGGGATGGATACGCAGTATTTT
CDR3: CASSMSGMDTQYF
V: TRBV19
D: -
J: TRBJ2-3

DNA: TGTGCCACCTGGGTACAGGGGGGGAATGAGCAGTTCTTC
CDR3: CATWVQGGNEQFF
V: TRBV5-4
D: -
J: TRBJ2-1

DNA: TGTGCCAGCAGCTTCACAACAAGTACCAATGAGCAGTTCTTC
CDR3: CASSFTTSTNEQFF
V: TRBV7-9
D: -
J: TRBJ2-1

DNA: TGTGCCAGCAGCTCCCCTGCGGGACAGGGGAGGGGCGAGCAGTCCTTC
CDR3: CASSSPAGQGRGEQSF
V: TRBV5-5
D: TRBD1
J: TRBJ2-7